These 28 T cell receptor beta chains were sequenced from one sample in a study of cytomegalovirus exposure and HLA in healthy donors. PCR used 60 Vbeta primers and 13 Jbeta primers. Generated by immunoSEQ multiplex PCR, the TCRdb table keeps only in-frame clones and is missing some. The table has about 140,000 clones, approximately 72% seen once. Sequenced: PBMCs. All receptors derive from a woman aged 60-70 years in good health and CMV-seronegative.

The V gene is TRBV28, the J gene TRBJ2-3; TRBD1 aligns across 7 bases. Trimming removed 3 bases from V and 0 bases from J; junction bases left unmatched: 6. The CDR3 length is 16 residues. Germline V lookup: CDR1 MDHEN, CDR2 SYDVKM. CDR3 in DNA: TGTGCCAGCAGTTTCCAGCGGACAGGTAGCACAGATACGCAGTATTTT. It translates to CASSFQRTGSTDTQYF.

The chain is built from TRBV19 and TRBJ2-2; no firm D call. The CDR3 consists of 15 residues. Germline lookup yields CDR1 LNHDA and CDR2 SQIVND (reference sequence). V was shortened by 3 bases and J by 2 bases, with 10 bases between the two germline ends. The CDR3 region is CASSMLLINTGELFF. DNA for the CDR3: TGTGCCAGTAGTATGTTACTGATCAACACCGGGGAGCTGTTTTTT.

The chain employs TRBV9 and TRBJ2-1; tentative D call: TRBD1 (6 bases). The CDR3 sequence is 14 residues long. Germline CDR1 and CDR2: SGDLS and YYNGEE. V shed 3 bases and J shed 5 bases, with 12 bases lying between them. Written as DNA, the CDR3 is TGTGCCAGCAGCGGAGGGGGTTTCAACAATGAGCAGTTCTTC. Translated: CASSGGGFNNEQFF.

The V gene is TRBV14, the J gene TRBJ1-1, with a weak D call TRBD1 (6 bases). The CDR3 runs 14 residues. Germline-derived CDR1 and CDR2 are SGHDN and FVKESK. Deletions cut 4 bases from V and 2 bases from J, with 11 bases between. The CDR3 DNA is TGTGCCAGCAGCCTTGACAGGCAAAACACTGAAGCTTTCTTT. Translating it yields CASSLDRQNTEAFF. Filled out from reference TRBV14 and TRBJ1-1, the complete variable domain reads EAGVTQFPSHSVIEKGQTVTLRCDPISGHDNLYWYRRVMGKEIKFLLHFVKESKQDESGMPNNRFLAERTGGTYSTLKVQPAELEDSGVYFCASSLDRQNTEAFFGQGTRLTVV.

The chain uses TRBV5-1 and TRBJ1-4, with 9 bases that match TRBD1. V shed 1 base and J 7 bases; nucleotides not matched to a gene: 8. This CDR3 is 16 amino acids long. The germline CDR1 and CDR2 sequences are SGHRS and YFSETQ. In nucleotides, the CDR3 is TGCGCCAGCAGCTTGACCGGGACAGGGAGGGGTGAAAAACTGTTTTTT. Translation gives CASSLTGTGRGEKLFF. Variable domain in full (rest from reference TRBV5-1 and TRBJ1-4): KAGVTQTPRYLIKTRGQQVTLSCSPISGHRSVSWYQQTPGQGLQFLFEYFSETQRNKGNFPGRFSGRQFSNSRSEMNVSTLELGDSALYLCASSLTGTGRGEKLFFGSGTQLSVL.

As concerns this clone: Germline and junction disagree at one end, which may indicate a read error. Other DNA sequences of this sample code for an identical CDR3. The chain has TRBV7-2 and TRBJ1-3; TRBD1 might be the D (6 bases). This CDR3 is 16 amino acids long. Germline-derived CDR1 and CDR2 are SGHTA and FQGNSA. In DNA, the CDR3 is TGCGCCAGCAGCTTAGGGGGGCGCGAAGGAGGAAACACCATATATTTT. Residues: CASSLGGREGGNTIYF.

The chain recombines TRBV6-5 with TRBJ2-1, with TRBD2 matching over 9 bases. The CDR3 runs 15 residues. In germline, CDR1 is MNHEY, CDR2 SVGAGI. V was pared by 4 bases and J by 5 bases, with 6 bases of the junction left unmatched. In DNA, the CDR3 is TGTGCCAGCAGTTCACCGGGACTAGCCCACAATGAGCAGTTCTTC. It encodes CASSSPGLAHNEQFF.

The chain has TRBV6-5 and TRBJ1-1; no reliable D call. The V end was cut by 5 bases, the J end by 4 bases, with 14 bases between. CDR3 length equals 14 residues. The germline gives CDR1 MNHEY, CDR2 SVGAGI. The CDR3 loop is CASSLKLRTTEAFF. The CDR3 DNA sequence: TGTGCCAGCAGTCTGAAACTGAGAACCACTGAAGCTTTCTTT.

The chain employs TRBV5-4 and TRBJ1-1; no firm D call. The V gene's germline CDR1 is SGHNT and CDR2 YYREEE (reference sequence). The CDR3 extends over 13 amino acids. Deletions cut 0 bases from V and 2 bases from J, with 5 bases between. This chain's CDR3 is CASSLGANTEAFF. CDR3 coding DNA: TGTGCCAGCAGCTTGGGAGCCAACACTGAAGCTTTCTTT.

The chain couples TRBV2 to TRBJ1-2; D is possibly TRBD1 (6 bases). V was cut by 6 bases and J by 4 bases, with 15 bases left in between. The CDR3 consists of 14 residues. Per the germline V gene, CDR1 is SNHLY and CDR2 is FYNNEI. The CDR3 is CASRKGGGIYGYTF. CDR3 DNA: TGTGCCAGCAGGAAGGGAGGGGGAATCTATGGCTACACCTTC.

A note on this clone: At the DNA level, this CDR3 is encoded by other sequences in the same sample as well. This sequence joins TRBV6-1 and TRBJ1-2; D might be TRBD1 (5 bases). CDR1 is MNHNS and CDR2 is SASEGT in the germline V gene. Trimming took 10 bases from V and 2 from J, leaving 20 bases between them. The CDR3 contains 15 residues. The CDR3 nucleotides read TGTGCCACGTCCCAGGGAAGGGTACGAAACTATGGCTACACCTTC. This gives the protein CATSQGRVRNYGYTF.

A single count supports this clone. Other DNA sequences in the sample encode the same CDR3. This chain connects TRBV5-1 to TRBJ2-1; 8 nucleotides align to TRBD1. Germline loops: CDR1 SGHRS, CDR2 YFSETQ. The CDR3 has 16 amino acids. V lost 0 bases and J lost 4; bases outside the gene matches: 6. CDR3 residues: CASSLASGGAYNEQFF. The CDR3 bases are TGCGCCAGCAGCTTGGCCTCAGGGGGCGCATACAATGAGCAGTTCTTC.

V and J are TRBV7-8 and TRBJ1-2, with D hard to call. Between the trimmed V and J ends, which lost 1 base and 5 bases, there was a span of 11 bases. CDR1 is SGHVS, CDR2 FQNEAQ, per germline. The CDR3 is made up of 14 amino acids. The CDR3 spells CASSLDHSLYGYTF. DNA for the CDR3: TGTGCCAGCAGCTTAGATCACAGTTTATATGGCTACACCTTC.

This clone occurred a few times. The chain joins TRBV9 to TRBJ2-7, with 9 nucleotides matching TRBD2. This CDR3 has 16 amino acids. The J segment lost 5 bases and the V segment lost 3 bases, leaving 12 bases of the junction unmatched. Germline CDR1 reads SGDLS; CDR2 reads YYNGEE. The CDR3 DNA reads TGTGCCAGCAGCGCCTTGGCAGGGACTAGCTTCGACGAGCAGTACTTC. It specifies CASSALAGTSFDEQYF. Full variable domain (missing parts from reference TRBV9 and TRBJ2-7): DSGVTQTPKHLITATGQRVTLRCSPRSGDLSVYWYQQSLDQGLQFLIQYYNGEERAKGNILERFSAQQFPDLHSELNLSSLELGDSALYFCASSALAGTSFDEQYFGPGTRLTVT.

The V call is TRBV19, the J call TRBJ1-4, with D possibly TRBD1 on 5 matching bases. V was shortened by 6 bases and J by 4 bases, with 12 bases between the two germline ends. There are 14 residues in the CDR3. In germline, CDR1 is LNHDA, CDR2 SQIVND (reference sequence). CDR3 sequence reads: CASRWTGVNEKLFF. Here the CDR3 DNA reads TGTGCCAGTAGATGGACGGGGGTTAATGAAAAACTGTTTTTT.

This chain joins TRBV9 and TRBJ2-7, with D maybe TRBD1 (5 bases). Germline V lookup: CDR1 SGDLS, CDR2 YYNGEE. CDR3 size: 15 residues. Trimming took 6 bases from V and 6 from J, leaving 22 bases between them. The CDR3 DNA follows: TGTGCCAGCATCGGGCAGGGAACCTCTATGGGCGAGCAGTACTTC. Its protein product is CASIGQGTSMGEQYF.

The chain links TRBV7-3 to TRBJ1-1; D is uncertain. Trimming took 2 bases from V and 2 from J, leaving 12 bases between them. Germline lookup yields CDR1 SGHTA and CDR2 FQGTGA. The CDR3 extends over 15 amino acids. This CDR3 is CASSLSPEGNTEAFF. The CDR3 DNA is TGTGCCAGCAGCTTATCCCCAGAGGGCAACACTGAAGCTTTCTTT.

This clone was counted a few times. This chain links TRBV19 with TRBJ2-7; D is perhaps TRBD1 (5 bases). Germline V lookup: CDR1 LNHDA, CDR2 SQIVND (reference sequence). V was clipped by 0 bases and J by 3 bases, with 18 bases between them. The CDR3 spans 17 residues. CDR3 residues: CASSIDSATGQIYEQYF. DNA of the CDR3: TGTGCCAGTAGTATAGACTCAGCAACAGGCCAAATCTACGAGCAGTACTTC.

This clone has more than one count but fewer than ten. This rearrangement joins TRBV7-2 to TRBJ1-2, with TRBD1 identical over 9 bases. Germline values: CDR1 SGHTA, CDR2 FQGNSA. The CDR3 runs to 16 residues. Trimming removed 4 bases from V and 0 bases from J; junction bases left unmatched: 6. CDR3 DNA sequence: TGTGCCAGCAGCTACGGGACAGGGCCGACTAACTATGGCTACACCTTC. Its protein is CASSYGTGPTNYGYTF. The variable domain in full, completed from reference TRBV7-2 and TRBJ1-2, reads GAGVSQSPSNKVTEKGKDVELRCDPISGHTALYWYRQSLGQGLEFLIYFQGNSAPDKSGLPSDRFSAERTGGSVSTLTIQRTQQEDSAVYLCASSYGTGPTNYGYTFGSGTRLTVV.

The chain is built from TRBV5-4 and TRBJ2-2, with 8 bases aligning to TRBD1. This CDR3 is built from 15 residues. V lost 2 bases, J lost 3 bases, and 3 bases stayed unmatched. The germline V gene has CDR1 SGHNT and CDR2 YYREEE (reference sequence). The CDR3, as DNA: TGTGCCAGCAGCTTTCGGGACAGGCACACCGGGGAGCTGTTTTTT. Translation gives CASSFRDRHTGELFF.

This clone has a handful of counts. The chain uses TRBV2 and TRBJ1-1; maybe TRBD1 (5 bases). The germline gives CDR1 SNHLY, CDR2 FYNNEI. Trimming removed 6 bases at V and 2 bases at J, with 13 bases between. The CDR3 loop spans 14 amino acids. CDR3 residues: CASSLTGTNTEAFF. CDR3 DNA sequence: TGTGCCAGCAGCCTAACCGGGACTAACACTGAAGCTTTCTTT.

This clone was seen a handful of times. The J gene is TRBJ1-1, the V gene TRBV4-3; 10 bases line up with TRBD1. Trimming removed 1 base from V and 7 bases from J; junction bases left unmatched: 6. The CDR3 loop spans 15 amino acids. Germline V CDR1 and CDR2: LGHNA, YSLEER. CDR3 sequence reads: CASSQAWGQGLEAFF. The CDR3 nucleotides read TGCGCCAGCAGCCAAGCGTGGGGACAGGGGCTTGAAGCTTTCTTT.

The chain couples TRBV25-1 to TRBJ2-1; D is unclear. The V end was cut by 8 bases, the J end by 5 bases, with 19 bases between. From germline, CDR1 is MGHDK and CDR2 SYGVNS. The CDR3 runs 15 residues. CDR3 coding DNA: TGTGCCAGCGAAGGTACCTCGAGGCTTCACAATGAGCAGTTCTTC. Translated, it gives CASEGTSRLHNEQFF.

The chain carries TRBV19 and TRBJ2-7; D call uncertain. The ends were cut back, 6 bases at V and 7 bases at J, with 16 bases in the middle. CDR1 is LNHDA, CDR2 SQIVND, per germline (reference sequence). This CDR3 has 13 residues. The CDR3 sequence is CASRPTWSEEQYF. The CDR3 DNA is TGTGCCAGTAGACCTACTTGGAGCGAAGAGCAGTACTTC.

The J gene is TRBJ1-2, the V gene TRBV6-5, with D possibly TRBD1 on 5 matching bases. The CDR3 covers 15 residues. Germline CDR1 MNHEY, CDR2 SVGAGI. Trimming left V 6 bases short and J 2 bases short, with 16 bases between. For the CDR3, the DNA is TGTGCCAGCAGGCGACAGCCGGGCGGCAACTATGGCTACACCTTC. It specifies CASRRQPGGNYGYTF.

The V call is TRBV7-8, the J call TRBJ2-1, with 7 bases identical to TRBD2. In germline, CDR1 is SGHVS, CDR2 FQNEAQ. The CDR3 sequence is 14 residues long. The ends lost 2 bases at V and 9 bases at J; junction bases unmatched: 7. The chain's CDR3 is CASSLNSGGGEQFF. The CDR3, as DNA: TGTGCCAGCAGCTTAAATTCAGGCGGGGGTGAGCAGTTCTTC. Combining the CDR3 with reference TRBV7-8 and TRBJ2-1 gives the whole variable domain GAGVSQSPRYKVAKRGQDVALRCDPISGHVSLFWYQQALGQGPEFLTYFQNEAQLDKSGLPSDRFFAERPEGSVSTLKIQRTQQEDSAVYLCASSLNSGGGEQFFGPGTRLTVL.

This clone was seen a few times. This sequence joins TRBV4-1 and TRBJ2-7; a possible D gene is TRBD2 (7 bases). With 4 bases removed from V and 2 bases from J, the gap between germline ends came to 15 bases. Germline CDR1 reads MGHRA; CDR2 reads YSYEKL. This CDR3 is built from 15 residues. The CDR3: CASSPRGGRTYEQYF. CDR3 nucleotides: TGCGCCAGCAGCCCAAGGGGGGGGCGGACCTACGAGCAGTACTTC.

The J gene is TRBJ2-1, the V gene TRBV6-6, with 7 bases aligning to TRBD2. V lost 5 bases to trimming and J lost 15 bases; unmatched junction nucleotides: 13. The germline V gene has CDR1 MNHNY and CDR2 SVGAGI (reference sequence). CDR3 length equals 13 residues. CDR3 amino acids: CASSPRDYPGGFF. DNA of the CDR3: TGTGCCAGCAGTCCCCGGGACTACCCTGGGGGGTTCTTC.